The table lists the clone carrying this TCR beta chain with a count of one. The data belong to a study of blood T cell repertoires in COVID-19. In the original workflow: Using reference gene primer amplification, nucleated cell counts were estimated. Produced via immunoSEQ multiplex PCR; TCRdb's table is partial and in-frame only. That table is the source of V, J and clone size, and D and trimming were worked out from the DNA. The sample yields about 45,000 clones, over 75% seen once. The sample was peripheral blood. The receptor was derived from a human donor in a cohort sampled during active COVID-19.

This CDR3 is CASKKGSGVEEQYF. CDR3 DNA: TGTGCCAGCAAAAAGGGGTCAGGGGTAGAGGAGCAGTACTTC. This chain uses TRBV6-5 with TRBJ2-7; D is perhaps TRBD1 (6 bases). Germline V gene lookup returns CDR1 MNHEY and CDR2 SVGAGI. CDR3 length equals 14 residues. With 7 bases removed from V and 7 bases from J, the gap between germline ends came to 20 bases.